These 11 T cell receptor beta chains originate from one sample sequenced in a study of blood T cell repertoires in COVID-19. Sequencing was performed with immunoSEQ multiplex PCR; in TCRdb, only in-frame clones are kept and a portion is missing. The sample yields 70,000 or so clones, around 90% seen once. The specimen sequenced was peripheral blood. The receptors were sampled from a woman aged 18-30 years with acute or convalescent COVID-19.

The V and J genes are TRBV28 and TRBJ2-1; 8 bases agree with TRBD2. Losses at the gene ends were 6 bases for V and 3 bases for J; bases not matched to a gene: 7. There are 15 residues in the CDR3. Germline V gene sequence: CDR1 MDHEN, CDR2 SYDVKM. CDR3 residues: CASRLSGDFYNEQFF. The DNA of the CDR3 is TGTGCCAGCAGGCTTAGCGGGGACTTCTACAATGAGCAGTTCTTC.

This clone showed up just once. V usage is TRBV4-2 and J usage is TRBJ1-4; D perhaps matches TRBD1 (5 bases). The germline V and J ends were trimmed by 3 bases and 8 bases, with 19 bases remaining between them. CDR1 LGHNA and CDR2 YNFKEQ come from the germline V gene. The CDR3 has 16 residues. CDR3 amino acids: CASSHTQGVIREKLFF. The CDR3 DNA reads TGTGCCAGCAGCCATACTCAGGGTGTAATCAGGGAAAAACTGTTTTTT.

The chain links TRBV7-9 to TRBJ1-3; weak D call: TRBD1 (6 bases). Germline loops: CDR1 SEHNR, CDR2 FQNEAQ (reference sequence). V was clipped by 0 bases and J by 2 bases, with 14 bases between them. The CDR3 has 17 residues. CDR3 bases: TGTGCCAGCAGCTTAGCGCTGGGGGCTGTAGCTGGAAACACCATATATTTT. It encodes CASSLALGAVAGNTIYF.

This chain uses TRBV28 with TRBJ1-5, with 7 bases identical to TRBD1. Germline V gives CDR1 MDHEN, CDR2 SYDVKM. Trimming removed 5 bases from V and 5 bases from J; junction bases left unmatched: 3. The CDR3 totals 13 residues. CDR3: CASSVDRDQPQHF. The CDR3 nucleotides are TGTGCCAGCAGTGTAGACAGGGATCAGCCCCAGCATTTT.

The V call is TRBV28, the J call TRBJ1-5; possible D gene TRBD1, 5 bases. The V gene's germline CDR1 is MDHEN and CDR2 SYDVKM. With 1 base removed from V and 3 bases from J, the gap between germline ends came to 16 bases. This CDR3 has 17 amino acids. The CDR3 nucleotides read TGTGCCAGCAGTTTATTCCTCGGAGTTGGGGCCAATCAGCCCCAGCATTTT. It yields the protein CASSLFLGVGANQPQHF.

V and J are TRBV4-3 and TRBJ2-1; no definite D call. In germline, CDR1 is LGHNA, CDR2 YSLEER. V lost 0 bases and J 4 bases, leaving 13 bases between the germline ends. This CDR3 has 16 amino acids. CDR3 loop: CASSQDLYTAYNEQFF. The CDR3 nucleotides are TGCGCCAGCAGCCAAGATCTGTATACAGCTTACAATGAGCAGTTCTTC.

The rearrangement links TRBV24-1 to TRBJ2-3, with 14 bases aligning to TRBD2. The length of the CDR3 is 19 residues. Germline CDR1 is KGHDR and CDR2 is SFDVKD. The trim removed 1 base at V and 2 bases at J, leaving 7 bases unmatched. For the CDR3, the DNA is TGTGCCACCAGTGATTTTAACAAGGGACTAGCGGGAGTCACAGATACGCAGTATTTT. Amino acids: CATSDFNKGLAGVTDTQYF.

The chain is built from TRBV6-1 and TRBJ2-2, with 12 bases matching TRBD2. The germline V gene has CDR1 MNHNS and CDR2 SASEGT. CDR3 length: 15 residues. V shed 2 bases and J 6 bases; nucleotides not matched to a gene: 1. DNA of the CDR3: TGTGCCAGCAGTGAACCTAGCGGGGGGGCCGGGGAGCTGTTTTTT. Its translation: CASSEPSGGAGELFF.

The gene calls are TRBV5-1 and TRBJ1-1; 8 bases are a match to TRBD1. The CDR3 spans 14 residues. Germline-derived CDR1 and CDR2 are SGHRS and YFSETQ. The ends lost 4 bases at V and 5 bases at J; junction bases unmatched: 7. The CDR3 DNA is TGCGCCAGCAGCGTGGACAGGGTAAGGACTGAAGCTTTCTTT. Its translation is CASSVDRVRTEAFF.

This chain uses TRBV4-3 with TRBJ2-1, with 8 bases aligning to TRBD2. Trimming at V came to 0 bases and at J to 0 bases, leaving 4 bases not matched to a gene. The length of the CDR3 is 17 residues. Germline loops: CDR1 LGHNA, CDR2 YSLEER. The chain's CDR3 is CASSQDKAGASYNEQFF. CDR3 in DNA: TGCGCCAGCAGCCAAGATAAAGCGGGAGCCTCCTACAATGAGCAGTTCTTC.

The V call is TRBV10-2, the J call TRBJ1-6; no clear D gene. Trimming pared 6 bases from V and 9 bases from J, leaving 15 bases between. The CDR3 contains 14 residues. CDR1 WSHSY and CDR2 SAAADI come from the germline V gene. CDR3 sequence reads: CASRVRGLGSPLHF. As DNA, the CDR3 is TGCGCCAGCAGAGTGCGGGGTCTTGGTTCACCCCTCCACTTT.